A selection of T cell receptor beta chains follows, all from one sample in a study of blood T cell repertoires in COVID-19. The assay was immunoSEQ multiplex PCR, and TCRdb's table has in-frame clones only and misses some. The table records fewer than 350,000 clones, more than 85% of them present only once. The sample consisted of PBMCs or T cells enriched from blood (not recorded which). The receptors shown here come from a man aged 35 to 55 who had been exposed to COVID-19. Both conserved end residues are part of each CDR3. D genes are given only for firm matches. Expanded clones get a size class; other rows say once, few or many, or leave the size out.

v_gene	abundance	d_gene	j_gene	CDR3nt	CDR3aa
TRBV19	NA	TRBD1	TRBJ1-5	TGTGCCAGTAGTATTACAGGGGGCGCGGGGCAGCCCCAGCATTTT	CASSITGGAGQPQHF
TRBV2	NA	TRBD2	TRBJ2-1	TGTGCCAGCAGTGATAGAGCGGGAGGTGACAATGAGCAGTTCTTC	CASSDRAGGDNEQFF
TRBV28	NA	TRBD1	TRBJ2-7	TGTGCCAGCAGTACAGGGGGGAAAGGCGAGCAGTACTTC	CASSTGGKGEQYF
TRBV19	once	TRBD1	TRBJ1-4	TGTGCCAGTAGTATAGACCGGACAGGGGGCGAACTTAATGAAAAACTGTTTTTT	CASSIDRTGGELNEKLFF
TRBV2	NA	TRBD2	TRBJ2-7	TGTGCCAGCATGAGGCTAGCGGGAGGGACAACCTACGAGCAGTACTTC	CASMRLAGGTTYEQYF
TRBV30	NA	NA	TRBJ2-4	TGTGCCTGGAGCTTTAAAGGGGTCTCCAAAAACATTCAGTACTTC	CAWSFKGVSKNIQYF
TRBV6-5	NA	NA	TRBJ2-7	TGTGCCAGCAAAGAGGGACTCCTCTCCTACGAGCAGTACTTC	CASKEGLLSYEQYF
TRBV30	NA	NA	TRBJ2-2	TGTGCCTGGAGCGAATTTCCCAGGAACACCGGGGAGCTGTTTTTT	CAWSEFPRNTGELFF
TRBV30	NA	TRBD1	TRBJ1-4	TGTGCCTGGAGTGTAGATGACAGGGGGAATGAAAAACTGTTTTTT	CAWSVDDRGNEKLFF
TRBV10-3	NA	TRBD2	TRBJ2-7	TGTGCCATTGGAGCGGGAGATTACGAGCAGTACTTC	CAIGAGDYEQYF
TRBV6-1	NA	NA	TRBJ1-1	TGTGCCAGCAGTGAAGCAGGGGGTCTTAAAGCTTTCTTT	CASSEAGGLKAFF
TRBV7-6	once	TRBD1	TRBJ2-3	TGTGCCAGCAGCGCTACAGGGGATGGTACAGATACGCAGTATTTT	CASSATGDGTDTQYF
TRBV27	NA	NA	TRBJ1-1	TGTGCCAGCAGTTTCAGTGGGGCCGGGAACACTGAAGCTTTCTTT	CASSFSGAGNTEAFF
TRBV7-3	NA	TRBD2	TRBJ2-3	TGTGCCAGCAGTTACCACCCGGGACTAGCTTCAGATACGCAGTATTTT	CASSYHPGLASDTQYF
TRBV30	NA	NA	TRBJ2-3	TGTGCCTGGGACTCCATTCGTAGCACAGATACGCAGTATTTT	CAWDSIRSTDTQYF
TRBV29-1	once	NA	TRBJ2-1	TGCAGCGTTTCTCTTAGCGGAAGAATATACAATGAGCAGTTCTTC	CSVSLSGRIYNEQFF
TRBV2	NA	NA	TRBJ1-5	TGTGCCAGCAGTTCGGGAATCAGATATAATAGCAATCAGCCCCAGCATTTT	CASSSGIRYNSNQPQHF
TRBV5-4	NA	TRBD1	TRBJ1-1	TGTGCCAGCAGCCCGTGGGACAGGAGGAACACTGAAGCTTTCTTT	CASSPWDRRNTEAFF
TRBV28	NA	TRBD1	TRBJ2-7	TGTGCCAGCAGTGTGTCGACAGGGGGGACCTACGAGCAGTACTTC	CASSVSTGGTYEQYF
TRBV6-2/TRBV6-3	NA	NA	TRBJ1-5	TGTGCCAGCAGCCGTCCGGAGAGCAATCAGCCCCAGCATTTT	CASSRPESNQPQHF
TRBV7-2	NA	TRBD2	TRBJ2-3	TGTGCCAGCAGCTTTAATGCGGGAGGTTGGTCAGATACGCAGTATTTT	CASSFNAGGWSDTQYF
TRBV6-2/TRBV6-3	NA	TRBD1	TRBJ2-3	TGTGCCAGCAGTCTAGGGACAGGTAGCACAGATACGCAGTATTTT	CASSLGTGSTDTQYF
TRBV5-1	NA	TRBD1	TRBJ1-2	TGCGCCAGCAGCTCTGGTACAAGGGACAGGCTTAATGGCTACACCTTC	CASSSGTRDRLNGYTF
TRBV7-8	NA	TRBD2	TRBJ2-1	TGTGCCAGCAGCTTAACTAGCGGGGGCTACAATGAGCAGTTCTTC	CASSLTSGGYNEQFF
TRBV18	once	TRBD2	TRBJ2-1	TGTGCCAGCTCACCGGGGGGGAATGAGCAGTTCTTC	CASSPGGNEQFF
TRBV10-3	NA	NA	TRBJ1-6	TGTGCCATCACCGAGGCCCCTCCGATTTCACCCCTCCACTTT	CAITEAPPISPLHF
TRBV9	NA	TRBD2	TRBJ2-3	TGTGCCAGCAGCGTAGCTGGCGGGAGAGAGGCAGATACGCAGTATTTT	CASSVAGGREADTQYF
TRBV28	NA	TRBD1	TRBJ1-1	TGTGCCAGCAGTTTATCGGGGACAGGGGCCACTGAAGCTTTCTTT	CASSLSGTGATEAFF
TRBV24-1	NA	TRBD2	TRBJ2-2	TGTGCCACCAGTGACCCAGGACTAGCGGGAGAACACGGGGAGCTGTTTTTT	CATSDPGLAGEHGELFF